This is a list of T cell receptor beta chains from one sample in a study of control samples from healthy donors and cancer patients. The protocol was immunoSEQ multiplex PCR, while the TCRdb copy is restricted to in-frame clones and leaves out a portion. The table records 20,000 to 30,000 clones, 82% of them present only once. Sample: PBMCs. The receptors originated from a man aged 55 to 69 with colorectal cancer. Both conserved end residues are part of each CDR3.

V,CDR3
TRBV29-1,CSVDQTGGTRNEQFF
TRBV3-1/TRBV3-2,CASSQDAAGARETQYF
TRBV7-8,CASSLDPQMNTEAFF
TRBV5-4,CASSLYRSGGANEQFF
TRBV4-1,CASSQDQQRGGAKNIQYF
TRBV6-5,CASSYNGGNTIYF
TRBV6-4,CASSDYFDRGSYNEQFF
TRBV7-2,CASSGTTGHYNEQFF
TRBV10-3,CAITAQGSYGYTF
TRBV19,CASSTTGSSYNEQFF
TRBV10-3,CAIRDDERSEAFF
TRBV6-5,CASSNAGGRGYTF
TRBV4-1,CASSQGGYAGNQPQHF
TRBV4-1,CASSPEFGGGANTGELFF
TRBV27,CASSLGLGNTGELFF
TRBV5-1,CASSLGGAGTETGYTF
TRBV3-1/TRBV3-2,CASSPGYSNEKLFF
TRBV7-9,CASSPQGASANEKLFF
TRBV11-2,CASSPRTGTEAFF
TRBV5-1,CASSAQGEGYGYTF
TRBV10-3,CAISEFGTSGGAPTDTQYF
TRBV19,CASSIGGSGELFF
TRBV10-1,CASSDSNQPQHF
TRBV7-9,CASGRDDNQPQHF
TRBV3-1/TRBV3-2,CASSQARDDPYGYTF
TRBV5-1,CASSLVQMNTEAFF
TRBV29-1,CSVERGQGQGYTF